Presented here are 6 T cell receptor beta chains from one specimen sequenced in a study of shared clonotypes between healthy human individuals. Assay used: immunoSEQ multiplex PCR; TCRdb lists only in-frame clones, some missing. Of around 1.1 million clones listed, about 84% are singletons. Sequencing was performed on memory CD4+ T cells from PBMCs. Indicated subset: CD45RA-negative fraction. The source of these receptors is a man aged 18 to 29 in good health. Some clones in this sample may be carry-over from other donors' samples.

CDR3 sequence: CASSPTGDPTNEKLFF. For the CDR3, the DNA is TGTGCCAGCAGCCCCACAGGGGACCCAACTAATGAAAAACTGTTTTTT. The chain carries TRBV6-6 and TRBJ1-4, with 7 bases lining up with TRBD1. CDR1 and CDR2 from the germline V gene are MNHNY and SVGAGI (reference sequence). V gave up 6 bases and J gave up 0 bases; unmatched junction bases: 7. CDR3 length: 16 residues.

The rearrangement links TRBV28 to TRBJ1-1, with D possibly being TRBD1 (5 bases). With 4 bases removed from V and 4 bases from J, the gap between germline ends came to 13 bases. The CDR3 loop spans 14 amino acids. Germline CDR1 is MDHEN and CDR2 is SYDVKM. The CDR3 region has the DNA TGTGCCAGCAGTTCCCCAGGGCGTGGCACTGAAGCTTTCTTT. This gives the protein CASSSPGRGTEAFF.

This clone was seen more than once but under ten times. The chain employs TRBV30 and TRBJ2-5, with 13 bases identical to TRBD2. The J segment lost 5 bases and the V segment lost 2 bases, leaving 5 bases of the junction unmatched. This CDR3 region has 15 residues. The germline V gene encodes CDR1 GTSNPN and CDR2 SVGIG (reference sequence). CDR3 sequence: CAWSITSGRGETQYF. The CDR3 bases are TGTGCCTGGAGTATAACTAGCGGGAGGGGGGAGACCCAGTACTTC.

This chain joins TRBV7-2 and TRBJ1-4, with 8 bases that match TRBD1. This CDR3 contains 15 residues. The V gene's germline CDR1 is SGHTA and CDR2 FQGNSA. With V trimmed by 6 bases and J by 3 bases, 6 bases remained unmatched. CDR3: CASRKEGQANEKLFF. In DNA form, the CDR3 reads TGTGCCAGCAGAAAAGAGGGACAGGCTAATGAAAAACTGTTTTTT.

The chain recombines TRBV5-3 with TRBJ2-3, with a possible D match to TRBD1 (5 bases). TRBV5-3 is assigned to the ORF class and has an uncertain function. V lost 4 bases and J lost 10, with 19 bases in between. The CDR3 runs to 14 residues. In DNA form, the CDR3 reads TGTGCCAGAAGCAGGGGTTGTACGAGTGGTGCGCAGTATTTT. Its protein is CARSRGCTSGAQYF.

The chain is built from TRBV6-4 and TRBJ2-2; 9 bases map to TRBD1. In germline, CDR1 is MRHNA, CDR2 SNTAGT. The CDR3 runs to 14 residues. V was clipped by 6 bases and J by 5 bases; unmatched bases: 4. CDR3 sequence (DNA): TGTGCCAGCAGGGGGGACAGGGAAACCGGGGAGCTGTTTTTT. Amino acid sequence: CASRGDRETGELFF.